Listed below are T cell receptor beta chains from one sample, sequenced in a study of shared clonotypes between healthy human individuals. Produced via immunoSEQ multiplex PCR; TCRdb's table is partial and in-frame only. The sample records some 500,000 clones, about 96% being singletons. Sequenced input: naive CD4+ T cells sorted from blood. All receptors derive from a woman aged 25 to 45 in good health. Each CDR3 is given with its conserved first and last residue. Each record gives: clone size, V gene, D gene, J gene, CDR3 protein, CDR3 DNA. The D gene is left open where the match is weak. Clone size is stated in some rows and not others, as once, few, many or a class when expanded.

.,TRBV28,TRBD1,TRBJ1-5,CASSSGQDHQPQHF,TGTGCCAGCAGTTCGGGACAGGATCATCAGCCCCAGCATTTT
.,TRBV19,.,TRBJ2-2,CASTLGSVSSVTGELFF,TGTGCCAGCACTCTCGGGAGTGTTTCATCGGTCACCGGGGAGCTGTTTTTT
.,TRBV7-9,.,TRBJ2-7,CASSLGRGVSYEQYF,TGTGCCAGCAGCCTAGGGCGAGGGGTGAGTTACGAGCAGTACTTC
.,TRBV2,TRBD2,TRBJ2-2,CASSEWTSGRRLTGELFF,TGTGCCAGCAGTGAATGGACTAGCGGGAGAAGGTTGACCGGGGAGCTGTTTTTT
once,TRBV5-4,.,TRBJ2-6,CASSPKISGANVLTF,TGTGCCAGCAGCCCGAAAATCTCTGGGGCCAACGTCCTGACTTTC
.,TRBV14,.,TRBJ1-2,CASSITGQRRRVYGYTF,TGTGCCAGCAGCATCACGGGCCAGCGTAGGCGCGTTTATGGCTACACCTTC
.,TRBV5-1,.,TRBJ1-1,CASSLSQDGNTEAFF,TGCGCCAGCAGCTTGTCTCAGGACGGGAACACTGAAGCTTTCTTT
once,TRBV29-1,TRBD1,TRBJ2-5,CSGLGQGGETQYF,TGCAGCGGACTGGGACAGGGAGGGGAGACCCAGTACTTC
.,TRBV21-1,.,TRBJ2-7,CASTLGGDTYEQYF,TGTGCCAGCACCCTAGGGGGGGACACCTACGAGCAGTACTTC
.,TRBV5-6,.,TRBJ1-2,CASSLVPGTYGYTF,TGTGCCAGCAGCTTGGTACCGGGCACCTATGGCTACACCTTC
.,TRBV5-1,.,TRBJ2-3,CASSLEGATDTQYF,TGCGCCAGCAGCTTGGAGGGTGCCACAGATACGCAGTATTTT
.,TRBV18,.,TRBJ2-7,CASSPGVGRGEQYF,TGTGCCAGCTCACCCGGGGTTGGACGAGGCGAGCAGTACTTC
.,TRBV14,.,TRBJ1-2,CASSLLHGAGNGYTF,TGTGCCAGCAGCCTCTTACACGGGGCAGGGAATGGCTACACCTTC
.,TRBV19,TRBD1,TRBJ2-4,CASRQGIIQYF,TGTGCCAGTCGACAGGGGATCATTCAGTACTTC
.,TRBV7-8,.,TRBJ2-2,CASSLARLVNTGELFF,TGTGCCAGCAGCTTAGCGCGACTAGTTAACACCGGGGAGCTGTTTTTT
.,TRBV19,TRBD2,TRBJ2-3,CASSTTGGVRIADTQYF,TGTGCCAGTAGTACCACCGGGGGGGTCCGAATAGCGGATACGCAGTATTTT
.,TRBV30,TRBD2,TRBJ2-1,CATAGLAYNEQFF,TGTGCCACCGCGGGACTAGCCTACAATGAGCAGTTCTTC
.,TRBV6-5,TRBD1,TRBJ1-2,CASRNMTGGGYTF,TGTGCCAGCAGAAATATGACAGGGGGTGGCTACACCTTC
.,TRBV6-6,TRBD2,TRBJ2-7,CASSYSGLDYEQYF,TGTGCCAGCAGTTACTCTGGACTAGACTACGAGCAGTACTTC
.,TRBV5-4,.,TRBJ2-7,CASSPLAVGSYEQYF,TGTGCCAGCAGCCCTCTAGCCGTCGGCTCCTACGAGCAGTACTTC
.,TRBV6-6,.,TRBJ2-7,CASRGEEQYF,TGTGCCAGCAGGGGCGAGGAGCAGTACTTC
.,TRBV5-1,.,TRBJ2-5,CASSPGQPYQETQYF,TGCGCCAGCAGTCCCGGGCAGCCCTACCAAGAGACCCAGTACTTC
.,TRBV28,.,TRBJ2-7,CASSSHPDRSYEQYF,TGTGCCAGCAGTTCACACCCGGACAGATCCTACGAGCAGTACTTC
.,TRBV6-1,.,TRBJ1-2,CASSVGFGPYGYTF,TGTGCCAGCAGTGTCGGCTTCGGACCCTATGGCTACACCTTC
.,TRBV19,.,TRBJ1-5,CASSPQGDQPQHF,TGTGCCAGTAGTCCACAGGGAGATCAGCCCCAGCATTTT
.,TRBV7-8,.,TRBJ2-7,CASSLAHTLGGEQYF,TGTGCCAGCAGCTTAGCACACACGCTCGGGGGCGAGCAGTACTTC
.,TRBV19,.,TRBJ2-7,CASSLSRGDEQYF,TGTGCCAGTAGTTTGAGCAGGGGGGACGAGCAGTACTTC
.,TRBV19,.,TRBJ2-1,CASSIVRDRHNEQFF,TGTGCCAGTAGTATAGTCCGGGATCGTCACAATGAGCAGTTCTTC
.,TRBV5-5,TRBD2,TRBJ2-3,CASSLGGTSGTDTQYF,TGTGCCAGCAGCTTGGGAGGGACTAGCGGCACAGATACGCAGTATTTT
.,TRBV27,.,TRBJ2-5,CASSSYKETQYF,TGTGCCAGCAGTTCCTACAAAGAGACCCAGTACTTC
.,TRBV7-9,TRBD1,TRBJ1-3,CASSSDRGYGNTIYF,TGTGCCAGCAGCTCAGACAGGGGGTACGGAAACACCATATATTTT
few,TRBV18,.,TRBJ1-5,CASSPTDDQPQHF,TGTGCCAGCTCACCAACAGACGATCAGCCCCAGCATTTT
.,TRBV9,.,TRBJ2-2,CASSVGLGTHTGELFF,TGTGCCAGCAGCGTAGGACTAGGGACTCACACCGGGGAGCTGTTTTTT
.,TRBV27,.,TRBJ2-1,CASSTSGGDYNEQFF,TGTGCCAGCAGTACATCAGGGGGGGACTACAATGAGCAGTTCTTC
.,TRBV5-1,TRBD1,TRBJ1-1,CASSLKTGGLTNTEAFF,TGCGCCAGCAGCTTAAAGACAGGGGGCCTTACCAACACTGAAGCTTTCTTT
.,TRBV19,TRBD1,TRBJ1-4,CASSHRGANEKLFF,TGTGCCAGTAGCCACAGGGGGGCTAATGAAAAACTGTTTTTT
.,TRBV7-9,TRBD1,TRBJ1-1,CASSRDRGENTEAFF,TGTGCCAGCTCAAGGGACAGGGGGGAAAACACTGAAGCTTTCTTT
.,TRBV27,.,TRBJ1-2,CASSKDTQRDGYTF,TGTGCCAGCAGTAAGGACACCCAGAGGGATGGCTACACCTTC
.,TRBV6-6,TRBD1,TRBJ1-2,CASGTGNGYTF,TGTGCCAGCGGGACAGGGAATGGCTACACCTTC
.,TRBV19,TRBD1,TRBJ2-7,CASSTGQGTYEQYF,TGTGCCAGTAGTACGGGACAGGGGACATACGAGCAGTACTTC
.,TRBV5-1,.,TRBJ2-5,CASSLRDSRETQYF,TGCGCCAGCAGCTTGAGGGATAGTAGGGAGACCCAGTACTTC
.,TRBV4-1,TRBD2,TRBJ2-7,CASSQEVLAGGPATEQYF,TGCGCCAGCAGCCAAGAGGTACTAGCGGGAGGGCCCGCAACCGAGCAGTACTTC
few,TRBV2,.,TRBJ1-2,CASRGLSYGYTF,TGTGCCAGCAGGGGGTTGTCCTATGGCTACACCTTC
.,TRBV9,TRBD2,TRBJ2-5,CASSVEERGGQYF,TGTGCCAGCAGCGTAGAGGAGCGGGGCGGACAGTACTTC
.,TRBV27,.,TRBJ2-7,CATKQRSSYEQYF,TGTGCCACCAAGCAGCGGAGCTCCTACGAGCAGTACTTC
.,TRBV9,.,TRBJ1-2,CASSPPEGGYTF,TGTGCCAGCAGCCCTCCCGAGGGTGGCTACACCTTC
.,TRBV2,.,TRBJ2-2,CASSPDHTGELFF,TGTGCCAGCAGCCCTGACCACACCGGGGAGCTGTTTTTT
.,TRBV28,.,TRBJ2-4,CASSLYGERANIQYF,TGTGCCAGCAGTTTATACGGGGAAAGGGCAAACATTCAGTACTTC
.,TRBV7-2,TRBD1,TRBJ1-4,CASSVTGTGLFF,TGTGCCAGCAGCGTTACCGGGACAGGACTGTTTTTT
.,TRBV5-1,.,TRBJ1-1,CASSSGGTEAFF,TGCGCCAGCAGCTCTGGGGGCACTGAAGCTTTCTTT
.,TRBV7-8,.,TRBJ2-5,CASSSGRALQETQYF,TGTGCCAGCAGTTCAGGCAGGGCCCTCCAAGAGACCCAGTACTTC
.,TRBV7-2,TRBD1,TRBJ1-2,CASSLTGEGYGYTF,TGTGCCAGCAGCTTAACAGGGGAGGGTTATGGCTACACCTTC
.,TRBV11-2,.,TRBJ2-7,CASSSQQGRNEQYF,TGTGCCAGCAGCTCGCAACAGGGGAGGAACGAGCAGTACTTC